This T cell receptor beta chain was identified during a study of T cells in localized non-small cell lung cancer. Study-level findings and limits: One tumor region alone was sequenced, and heterogeneity therefore remains possible. Adjacent lung had a median approximately 50 of the 100 largest tumor clones. Uninvolved adjacent lung showed the highest T cell clonality, exceeding tumor. Longer overall survival associated with higher blood T cell density; shorter survival with higher adjacent-lung clonality.

The data were produced by immunoSEQ multiplex PCR, yet TCRdb's version contains in-frame clones alone and is incomplete. The data contain about 41,000 clones, 65% to 90% of them seen just once; the ten biggest clones take up 6.5% to 10%. This clone was picked up a small number of times. As yet, its antigen is unknown. This TCR was sampled from a man between 35 and 75 years old with stage II lung adenocarcinoma. This material consisted of PBMCs, taken before any cancer treatment.

CDR3 loop: CATSPTGGINEKLFF. For the CDR3, the DNA is TGTGCCACTTCCCCCACAGGGGGTATTAATGAAAAACTGTTTTTT. The chain recombines TRBV10-3 with TRBJ1-4, with 8 positions matching TRBD1. The germline V gene encodes CDR1 ENHRY and CDR2 SYGVKD. Germline trimming cut 10 bases from V and 4 bases from J; bases unmatched to any gene: 11. The CDR3 is 15 residues long.